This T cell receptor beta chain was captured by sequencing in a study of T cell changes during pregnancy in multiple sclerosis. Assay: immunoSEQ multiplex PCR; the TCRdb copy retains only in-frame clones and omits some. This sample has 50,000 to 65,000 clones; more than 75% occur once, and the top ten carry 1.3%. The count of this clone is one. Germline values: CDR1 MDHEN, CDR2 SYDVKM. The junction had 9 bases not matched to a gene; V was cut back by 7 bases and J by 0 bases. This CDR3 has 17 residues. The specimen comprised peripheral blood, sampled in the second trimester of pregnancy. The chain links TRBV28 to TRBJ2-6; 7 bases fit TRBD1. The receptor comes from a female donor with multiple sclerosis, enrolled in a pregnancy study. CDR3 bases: TGTGCCAGCACCCCGGGACAGAGTTCCTCTGGGGCCAACGTCCTGACTTTC. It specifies CASTPGQSSSGANVLTF.